This T cell receptor (beta chain) is drawn from a study of blood T cells in healthy people across ages. Trimming took off 1 base at V and 11 bases at J, with 17 bases between the two ends. Germline V gene lookup returns CDR1 SGHTA and CDR2 FQGNSA. CDR3 size: 14 residues. The authors ran a second PCR of 7 to 11 cycles using a sample-barcoded 5' primer and a J-beta primer mix. Every molecule of cDNA carried a tag from a template-switch adaptor with 12 random nucleotides. MiXCR, run by TCRdb on the 5' RACE reads, gives a single entry per CDR3 protein. The table has about 570,000 distinct CDR3 sequences, approximately 27% seen once. This clonotype was seen more than once but under ten times.

Sequenced sample: blood. The chain links TRBV7-2 to TRBJ1-1; D is unclear. The source of this sequence is a woman aged 70-85 years in good health. CDR3: CASSLEGPLRVAFF. CDR3 sequence (DNA): TGTGCCAGCAGCTTAGAAGGGCCGCTAAGGGTTGCTTTCTTT.